Below, 5 T cell receptor beta chains from the same sample are listed, as sequenced in a study of blood T cell repertoires in COVID-19. Libraries were prepared by immunoSEQ multiplex PCR; TCRdb keeps only in-frame clonotypes and omits some of them. The table includes about 210,000 clones, roughly 90% detected once. Sample: PBMCs or T cells enriched from blood (not recorded which). Receptor source: a man aged 18 to 29 with acute COVID-19.

The chain joins TRBV4-3 to TRBJ2-3; TRBD1 aligns across 8 bases. This CDR3 has 14 residues. CDR1 is LGHNA and CDR2 is YSLEER in the germline V gene. Trimming took 1 base from V and 12 from J; bases not matched to a gene: 9. The chain's CDR3 is CASSQASSGTGQYF. The CDR3 DNA reads as TGCGCCAGCAGCCAAGCATCCTCGGGGACAGGACAGTATTTT.

The J gene is TRBJ2-3, the V gene TRBV9; D is uncertain. V was clipped by 3 bases and J by 4 bases, with 12 bases between them. The CDR3 sequence is 14 residues long. The germline V gene has CDR1 SGDLS and CDR2 YYNGEE. The CDR3: CASSAQDTADTQYF. CDR3 DNA: TGTGCCAGCAGCGCCCAAGACACCGCAGATACGCAGTATTTT. The full variable domain, rest sourced from reference TRBV9 and TRBJ2-3, is DSGVTQTPKHLITATGQRVTLRCSPRSGDLSVYWYQQSLDQGLQFLIQYYNGEERAKGNILERFSAQQFPDLHSELNLSSLELGDSALYFCASSAQDTADTQYFGPGTRLTVL.

The chain uses TRBV4-1 and TRBJ2-2; perhaps TRBD2 as D (6 bases). Between the trimmed V and J ends, which lost 4 bases and 6 bases, there was a span of 15 bases. Germline V gene data show CDR1 as MGHRA and CDR2 as YSYEKL. CDR3 length equals 15 residues. The CDR3 sequence: CASSLQGGSPGELFF. In DNA form, the CDR3 reads TGCGCCAGCAGCCTCCAAGGAGGGTCCCCCGGGGAGCTGTTTTTT.

V is TRBV9 and J is TRBJ2-7, with 10 bases lining up with TRBD2. Trimming took 7 bases from V and 2 from J; bases not matched to a gene: 9. Per germline, CDR1 SGDLS and CDR2 YYNGEE. CDR3 length: 15 residues. In DNA form, the CDR3 reads TGTGCCAGCGGACACCCTAGCGGGAGCCCCTACGAGCAGTACTTC. This sequence encodes CASGHPSGSPYEQYF.

The chain uses TRBV9 and TRBJ1-3, with TRBD1 matching over 7 bases. Trimming at V came to 4 bases and at J to 8 bases, leaving 6 bases not matched to a gene. This CDR3 region has 13 residues. Germline values: CDR1 SGDLS, CDR2 YYNGEE. The CDR3 spells CASSPRDRDTIYF. The CDR3, as DNA: TGTGCCAGCAGCCCACGGGACAGAGACACCATATATTTT. Combining the CDR3 with reference TRBV9 and TRBJ1-3 gives the whole variable domain DSGVTQTPKHLITATGQRVTLRCSPRSGDLSVYWYQQSLDQGLQFLIQYYNGEERAKGNILERFSAQQFPDLHSELNLSSLELGDSALYFCASSPRDRDTIYFGEGSWLTVV.